One sample yielded the 27 T cell receptor beta chains listed below, sequenced in a study of cytomegalovirus exposure and HLA in healthy donors. Profiling relied on immunoSEQ multiplex PCR, and the TCRdb table lists in-frame clones only, not all of them. Of some 120,000 clones in the sample, 85% to 90% are singletons; the top ten hold about 1.9%. The sequenced sample was PBMCs. The receptors originated from a woman in her late teens or twenties in good health and CMV-seronegative.

The chain has TRBV7-9 and TRBJ1-1; D call uncertain. The CDR3 is 14 residues long. V dropped 7 bases and J dropped 4 bases, with 16 bases sitting between them. Germline values: CDR1 SEHNR, CDR2 FQNEAQ (reference sequence). The chain's CDR3 is CASNPPEMITEAFF. The CDR3 nucleotides are TGTGCCAGCAACCCGCCGGAGATGATCACTGAAGCTTTCTTT.

The CDR3 loop reads CASSHRVLTQYGYTF. DNA of the CDR3: TGCGCCAGCAGCCATCGGGTGCTAACGCAATATGGCTACACCTTC. The V call is TRBV4-1, the J call TRBJ1-2; D not resolved. Deletions cut 3 bases from V and 5 bases from J, with 16 bases between. This CDR3 is built from 15 residues. CDR1 and CDR2 from the germline V gene are MGHRA and YSYEKL.

V gene TRBV15 combines with J gene TRBJ2-1, with 9 nucleotides matching TRBD2. This CDR3 is built from 17 residues. V trimming: 1 base; J trimming: 7 bases; junction bases outside the gene matches: 11. Per the germline V gene, CDR1 is LNHNV and CDR2 is YYDKDF (reference sequence). Here the CDR3 DNA reads TGTGCCACCAGCAGAGGGCCTAGCGGGGCGTTTCGGAATGAGCAGTTCTTC. Residues: CATSRGPSGAFRNEQFF.

The chain uses TRBV5-1 and TRBJ1-2; TRBD1 matches 9 bases. V lost 1 base to trimming and J lost 7 bases; unmatched junction nucleotides: 11. This CDR3 region has 16 residues. Germline CDR1 reads SGHRS; CDR2 reads YFSETQ. CDR3 residues: CASSLSPTGGTPGYTF. CDR3 nucleotides: TGCGCCAGCAGCTTGTCACCGACAGGGGGAACCCCTGGCTACACCTTC.

V and J are TRBV28 and TRBJ1-6; D remains ambiguous. The CDR3 runs to 17 residues. The germline gives CDR1 MDHEN, CDR2 SYDVKM. V was cut by 5 bases and J by 9 bases, with 23 bases left in between. For the CDR3, the DNA is TGTGCCAGCAGTCCGACGCTTGACAAATGGCTGGTTTCACCCCTCCACTTT. It translates to CASSPTLDKWLVSPLHF.

The rearrangement links TRBV5-1 to TRBJ2-3, with 9 bases aligning to TRBD1. This CDR3 is 16 amino acids long. V lost 0 bases and J lost 4; bases outside the gene matches: 6. Germline V CDR1 and CDR2: SGHRS, YFSETQ. The CDR3 reads CASSLAGQGRADTQYF. The CDR3 nucleotides read TGCGCCAGCAGCTTGGCCGGACAGGGGAGGGCAGATACGCAGTATTTT.

The J gene is TRBJ1-1, the V gene TRBV30; D remains unclear. From germline, CDR1 is GTSNPN and CDR2 SVGIG (reference sequence). V was shortened by 4 bases and J by 5 bases, with 14 bases between the two germline ends. The CDR3 extends over 13 amino acids. CDR3 sequence reads: CAWNRLMWTEAFF. The CDR3 region has the DNA TGTGCCTGGAATCGGTTAATGTGGACTGAAGCTTTCTTT.

V and J are TRBV4-1 and TRBJ2-1, with 7 bases identical to TRBD1. Germline CDR1 MGHRA, CDR2 YSYEKL. Trimming removed 4 bases from V and 8 bases from J; junction bases left unmatched: 5. This CDR3 is built from 13 residues. CDR3 loop: CASSPQGRDEQFF. CDR3 nucleotide sequence: TGCGCCAGCAGCCCACAGGGGAGAGATGAGCAGTTCTTC.

The rearrangement uses TRBV27 and TRBJ2-6, with a weak D call TRBD1 (5 bases). The V gene lost 11 bases and the J gene lost 4 bases, with 12 bases spanning the gap. Germline V gives CDR1 MNHEY, CDR2 SMNVEV (reference sequence). The CDR3 runs to 13 residues. The CDR3 protein is CAVYRSGANVLTF. The CDR3 DNA is TGTGCCGTATACAGGTCGGGGGCCAACGTCCTGACTTTC.

This clone has only a few counts. This sequence joins TRBV5-4 and TRBJ1-3; D is possibly TRBD1 (6 bases). The CDR3 runs to 14 residues. The V and J ends lost 3 bases and 2 bases respectively, with 9 bases between them. Per the germline V gene, CDR1 is SGHNT and CDR2 is YYREEE (reference sequence). CDR3 sequence: CASSWNRAGNTIYF. The CDR3 DNA follows: TGTGCCAGCAGCTGGAACAGGGCTGGAAACACCATATATTTT.

The chain joins TRBV19 to TRBJ2-4; no clear D gene. V was cut by 6 bases and J by 0 bases, with 15 bases left in between. The CDR3 totals 16 residues. Germline CDR1 reads LNHDA; CDR2 reads SQIVND (reference sequence). In nucleotides, the CDR3 is TGTGCCAGTAGCCTACACGGCGGCCTAGCCAAAAACATTCAGTACTTC. As protein: CASSLHGGLAKNIQYF.

The chain is built from TRBV25-1 and TRBJ2-5, with 9 bases identical to TRBD2. CDR1 MGHDK and CDR2 SYGVNS come from the germline V gene. The CDR3 has 14 residues. Trimming took 7 bases from V and 2 from J; bases not matched to a gene: 5. CDR3 DNA sequence: TGTGCCAGCAACCCGGGACTAGCTCAAGAGACCCAGTACTTC. Amino acid sequence: CASNPGLAQETQYF. Combining the CDR3 with reference TRBV25-1 and TRBJ2-5 gives the whole variable domain EADIYQTPRYLVIGTGKKITLECSQTMGHDKMYWYQQDPGMELHLIHYSYGVNSTEKGDLSSESTVSRIRTEHFPLTLESARPSHTSQYLCASNPGLAQETQYFGPGTRLLVL.

About this clone itself: Additional DNA sequences in this sample encode the identical CDR3. The chain uses TRBV27 and TRBJ2-1; 9 bases line up with TRBD2. J lost 6 bases, V lost 6 bases, and 9 bases had no gene match. The germline V gene encodes CDR1 MNHEY and CDR2 SMNVEV (reference sequence). The CDR3 runs 15 residues. This CDR3 reads CASSFLAGSFNEQFF. The CDR3 region has the DNA TGTGCCAGCAGCTTCCTAGCGGGAAGTTTCAATGAGCAGTTCTTC.

The CDR3 DNA follows: TGTGCCAGCAGCACCTCGCTAGCGGGCTCCTACAATGAGCAGTTCTTC. This sequence encodes CASSTSLAGSYNEQFF. The chain combines TRBV9 with TRBJ2-1; 8 nucleotides line up with TRBD2. This CDR3 is built from 16 residues. Germline CDR1 reads SGDLS; CDR2 reads YYNGEE. With 4 bases clipped from V and 0 bases from J, the junction kept 6 bases outside the gene matches.

V is TRBV9 and J is TRBJ2-1; 8 bases fit TRBD2. CDR1 and CDR2 (germline): SGDLS, YYNGEE. The CDR3 is 15 amino acids. With 4 bases clipped from V and 5 bases from J, the junction kept 8 bases outside the gene matches. CDR3 amino acids: CASSTRGGRDNEQFF. CDR3 nucleotides: TGTGCCAGCAGCACCCGGGGGGGGCGGGACAATGAGCAGTTCTTC. The variable domain in full, completed from reference TRBV9 and TRBJ2-1, reads DSGVTQTPKHLITATGQRVTLRCSPRSGDLSVYWYQQSLDQGLQFLIQYYNGEERAKGNILERFSAQQFPDLHSELNLSSLELGDSALYFCASSTRGGRDNEQFFGPGTRLTVL.

The V and J genes are TRBV7-9 and TRBJ1-2; no reliable D call. With 5 bases removed from V and 0 bases from J, the gap between germline ends came to 7 bases. The CDR3 runs to 13 residues. Germline CDR1 and CDR2: SEHNR and FQNEAQ (reference sequence). The CDR3 sequence: CASSAGTNYGYTF. For the CDR3, the DNA is TGTGCCAGCAGCGCCGGGACTAACTATGGCTACACCTTC.

The gene calls are TRBV27 and TRBJ2-7, with 11 bases lining up with TRBD2. V lost 5 bases to trimming and J lost 6 bases; unmatched junction nucleotides: 3. CDR3 length: 13 residues. Germline CDR1 is MNHEY and CDR2 is SMNVEV (reference sequence). The DNA of the CDR3 is TGTGCCAGCAGTCGCCTAGCGGGAGGCGAGCAGTACTTC. Protein product: CASSRLAGGEQYF.

This clone was counted once. This chain links TRBV5-8 with TRBJ1-5, with TRBD1 identical over 9 bases. Germline CDR1 and CDR2: SGHTS and YDEGEE. The CDR3 runs 16 residues. V was pared by 5 bases and J by 2 bases, with 8 bases of the junction left unmatched. The DNA of the CDR3 is TGTGCCAGCAGATCGATAACAGGGGGCGGCAATCAGCCCCAGCATTTT. Its protein is CASRSITGGGNQPQHF.

V is TRBV7-6 and J is TRBJ2-2; no firm D call. With 1 base removed from V and 5 bases from J, the gap between germline ends came to 8 bases. The CDR3 length is 14 residues. In germline, CDR1 is SGHVS, CDR2 FNYEAQ. The CDR3 protein is CASSLVVETGELFF. In nucleotides, the CDR3 is TGTGCCAGCAGCTTAGTCGTGGAGACCGGGGAGCTGTTTTTT.

J is TRBJ1-5 and V is TRBV7-9; D not certain. The CDR3 is made up of 13 amino acids. The germline CDR1 and CDR2 sequences are SEHNR and FQNEAQ (reference sequence). V lost 0 bases and J 6 bases, leaving 6 bases between the germline ends. The CDR3 DNA reads TGTGCCAGCAGCTTAGCAGGGAGTCAGCCCCAGCATTTT. Amino acid sequence: CASSLAGSQPQHF. Variable domain in full (rest from reference TRBV7-9 and TRBJ1-5): DTGVSQNPRHKITKRGQNVTFRCDPISEHNRLYWYRQTLGQGPEFLTYFQNEAQLEKSRLLSDRFSAERPKGSFSTLEIQRTEQGDSAMYLCASSLAGSQPQHFGDGTRLSIL.

Notes on this clone: The junction does not match germline at one end; this may be a read error. This sequence joins TRBV7-2 and TRBJ2-2, with 8 bases lining up with TRBD2. Germline assignment: CDR1 SGHTA and CDR2 FQGNSA. The CDR3 extends over 16 amino acids. The CDR3 loop is CASSLAGTSATGELFF. The CDR3 DNA sequence: TGTGCCAGCAGCCTAGCCGGGACTAGTGCAACCGGGGAGCTGTTTTTT. Using reference TRBV7-2 and TRBJ2-2 for the parts outside the CDR3, the full variable domain is GAGVSQSPSNKVTEKGKDVELRCDPISGHTALYWYRQSLGQGLEFLIYFQGNSAPDKSGLPSDRFSAERTGGSVSTLTIQRTQQEDSAVYLCASSLAGTSATGELFFGEGSRLTVL.

The CDR3 DNA is TGTGCCAGCAGTTTACGGGGTTCGGGCGAGCAGTACTTC. Translation gives CASSLRGSGEQYF. The J gene is TRBJ2-7, the V gene TRBV27, with D possibly being TRBD2 (5 bases). This CDR3 is built from 13 residues. The germline CDR1 and CDR2 sequences are MNHEY and SMNVEV (reference sequence). V shed 2 bases and J shed 6 bases, with 11 bases lying between them.

The chain recombines TRBV19 with TRBJ2-7; TRBD2 matches 7 bases. The germline V gene encodes CDR1 LNHDA and CDR2 SQIVND (reference sequence). The CDR3 is 15 amino acids. Unmatched junction bases numbered 9, after V lost 6 bases and J lost 1 base. This CDR3 reads CASSHPSGASYEQYF. CDR3 sequence (DNA): TGTGCCAGTAGCCATCCAAGCGGGGCTTCCTACGAGCAGTACTTC.

The rearrangement links TRBV28 to TRBJ2-1, with a weak D call TRBD2 (6 bases). Germline-derived CDR1 and CDR2 are MDHEN and SYDVKM. The CDR3 spans 15 residues. V was clipped by 5 bases and J by 8 bases, with 19 bases between them. CDR3 loop: CASSEPGASVDEQFF. CDR3 DNA sequence: TGTGCCAGCAGTGAACCGGGAGCTAGCGTCGATGAGCAGTTCTTC.

In its sample, this clone was seen once. The chain has TRBV28 and TRBJ2-7; possibly TRBD1 for D (5 bases). CDR1 is MDHEN and CDR2 is SYDVKM in the germline V gene. Trimming removed 2 bases from V and 2 bases from J, with 16 bases in between. This CDR3 contains 16 residues. In DNA, the CDR3 is TGTGCCAGCAGTTTAGGGCTCCGACAGCAGACCTACGAGCAGTACTTC. Protein sequence: CASSLGLRQQTYEQYF.

This rearrangement joins TRBV11-1 to TRBJ1-1, with TRBD1 matching 7 bases. Unmatched junction bases numbered 9, after V lost 5 bases and J lost 0 bases. The CDR3 totals 16 residues. Germline-derived CDR1 and CDR2 are SGHAT and FQDESV (reference sequence). In nucleotides, the CDR3 is TGTGCCAGCAGCCCCCGACGGACAGGATTGAACACTGAAGCTTTCTTT. Encoded protein: CASSPRRTGLNTEAFF.

V is TRBV18 and J is TRBJ2-5; D is ambiguous. Germline CDR1 reads KGHSH; CDR2 reads LQKENI. Trimming removed 6 bases at V and 5 bases at J, with 10 bases between. CDR3 length: 12 amino acids. DNA of the CDR3: TGTGCCAGCTCCCCTGCCGGGGAGACCCAGTACTTC. Translated: CASSPAGETQYF.